The 9 T cell receptor beta chains below were found in one sample sequenced in a study of identical twins. MiXCR, applied by TCRdb to the 5' RACE reads, yields one record per CDR3 protein. The data contain 240,000 or so distinct CDR3 sequences, about 7% of them singletons. The data were also submitted as part of a second study, on yellow fever vaccine responses in identical twins.

The specimen was memory (CD45RO+) T cells sorted from blood. The receptors were gathered from a woman under 30 in good health.

In this sample, this clonotype turned up many times. The chain links TRBV4-1 to TRBJ2-2, with 9 bases identical to TRBD2. This CDR3 is 16 amino acids long. Germline V gene sequence: CDR1 MGHRA, CDR2 YSYEKL. After removal of 5 bases from V and 0 bases from J, the junction contained 4 bases not matched to a gene. DNA for the CDR3: TGCGCCAGCAGCTTCCGGACTAGCGCGAACACCGGGGAGCTGTTTTTT. It yields the protein CASSFRTSANTGELFF.

The chain combines TRBV6-2 or TRBV6-3 with TRBJ2-7; 10 bases agree with TRBD2. The CDR3 totals 14 residues. Germline V gives CDR1 MNHEY, CDR2 SVGEGT. The DNA for the CDR3 is TGTGCCAGCACCCGCCCCGGGGCTAGCGGGGGCCCAACTGTC. Translation: CASTRPGASGGPTV.

This clonotype was detected many times. The chain uses TRBV5-1 and TRBJ1-2, with TRBD1 matching over 9 bases. Germline values: CDR1 SGHRS, CDR2 YFSETQ. The length of the CDR3 is 13 residues. V lost 5 bases, J lost 6 bases, and 5 bases stayed unmatched. The CDR3: CASRPTGGDGYTF. CDR3 coding DNA: TGCGCCAGCAGACCGACAGGGGGTGATGGCTACACCTTC. The whole variable domain, remainder taken from reference TRBV5-1 and TRBJ1-2, is KAGVTQTPRYLIKTRGQQVTLSCSPISGHRSVSWYQQTPGQGLQFLFEYFSETQRNKGNFPGRFSGRQFSNSRSEMNVSTLELGDSALYLCASRPTGGDGYTFGSGTRLTVV.

This clonotype was observed at least ten times. This chain joins TRBV12-3 or TRBV12-4 and TRBJ1-5; the match to TRBD1 covers 7 bases. Germline trimming cut 6 bases from V and 3 bases from J; bases unmatched to any gene: 8. The CDR3 runs 15 residues. The CDR3 DNA reads TGTGCCAGCAGCCTGGGGACAGCCGACAATCAGCCCCAGCATTTT. Translation gives CASSLGTADNQPQHF.

This clonotype was observed a handful of times. The V and J genes are TRBV24-1 and TRBJ2-2, with a possible D match to TRBD2 (6 bases). The V and J ends lost 7 bases and 5 bases respectively, with 16 bases between them. This CDR3 contains 15 residues. Germline V gene lookup returns CDR1 KGHDR and CDR2 SFDVKD. The CDR3 nucleotides are TGTGCCACCAGAGCCCGGGACTCCAGAACCGGGGAGCTGTTTTTT. The encoded protein is CATRARDSRTGELFF.

This clonotype has ten or more counts. V and J are TRBV29-1 and TRBJ2-1; TRBD1 matches 9 bases. J lost 7 bases, V lost 7 bases, and 17 bases had no gene match. The germline V gene has CDR1 SQVTM and CDR2 ANQGSEA. This CDR3 is built from 16 residues. CDR3 region: CSALSRGTGSRNEQFF. For the CDR3, the DNA is TGCAGCGCCCTTTCCCGCGGGACAGGGTCCAGAAATGAGCAGTTCTTC.

In this sample, this clonotype turned up many times. The chain employs TRBV28 and TRBJ2-1; D is perhaps TRBD1 or TRBD2 (5 bases each). Germline V gives CDR1 MDHEN, CDR2 SYDVKM. The V end was cut by 2 bases, the J end by 0 bases, with 17 bases between. This CDR3 region has 18 residues. The CDR3 is CASSLGIGTLSSYNEQFF. In nucleotides, the CDR3 is TGTGCCAGCAGTTTAGGGATAGGGACGTTGAGCTCCTACAATGAGCAGTTCTTC.

The chain is built from TRBV28 and TRBJ1-5; D remains ambiguous. This CDR3 is 13 amino acids long. Germline V gives CDR1 MDHEN, CDR2 SYDVKM. For the CDR3, the DNA is TGTGCTTCGGGCAGAACGGCGAATCAGCCCCAGCATTTT. The encoded protein is CASGRTANQPQHF.

This clonotype has more than one count but fewer than ten. The chain couples TRBV15 to TRBJ2-5; tentatively, D is TRBD2 (6 bases). V was clipped by 5 bases and J by 2 bases, with 12 bases between them. The CDR3 spans 14 residues. Looked up from germline, CDR1 is LNHNV and CDR2 is YYDKDF (reference sequence). The CDR3 nucleotides are TGTGCCACCAGCGGAGGGAATCGGCAAGAGACCCAGTACTTC. This codes for CATSGGNRQETQYF.